This T cell receptor (beta chain) was observed in a study of response to subunit inactivated influenza vaccine. Overall study results and limits: With each seasonal influenza vaccination, the authors suggested, few new T cells are recruited.

The sample holds many counts of this clonotype. Its matching antigen is unknown. The germline gene is not matched at one end of the junction; a read error may be the cause. This CDR3 is 13 amino acids long. TCRdb re-analysed the RT-PCR reads in MiXCR, keeping a single row per CDR3 protein. Seen here are under 200,000 distinct CDR3 sequences, roughly a tenth observed once, and the top ten hold roughly 40%. The chain employs TRBV12-3 or TRBV12-4 and TRBJ1-1, with TRBD1 as a possible D gene (5 bases). The specimen comprised CD8+ T cells sorted from PBMCs, sampled roughly 24 months after vaccination. The TCR comes from a man between 45 and 75 years old who received an inactivated influenza vaccine. CDR3 nucleotides: TGTGCCAGCAGTTTACCCCGGGGGTGGGACCTCATCTTT. Translated, it gives CASSLPRGWDLIF.